The present TCR beta chain was sequenced within a study of PD-1 blockade in classical Hodgkin lymphoma. At the level of the study: On a schedule of every 2 weeks, patients received nivolumab 3 mg/kg intravenously.

This CDR3 contains 12 residues. CDR1 SGHNT and CDR2 YYREEE come from the germline V gene (reference sequence). V was trimmed by 3 bases and J by 3 bases, leaving 3 bases between them. Clones were read by immunoSEQ multiplex PCR, and TCRdb kept only the in-frame ones, dropping some. This table holds tens of thousands of clones, approximately 90% found once. General observations from the study: Prior to therapy, complete responders displayed diversity much like that of newly diagnosed patients. Reported baseline diversity: healthy donors highest, relapsed/refractory patients lowest.

Concerning this clone itself: Its specificity is unknown.

Each patient experienced a relapse that followed autologous stem cell transplantation, and brentuximab vedotin exposure varied. The rearrangement uses TRBV5-4 and TRBJ2-2; D unresolved. The sequenced sample was peripheral blood mononuclear cells (PBMCs), obtained at baseline. This receptor was obtained from a human donor with classical Hodgkin lymphoma. CDR3 DNA: TGTGCCAGCAGCTACGACACCGGGGAGCTGTTTTTT. It codes for CASSYDTGELFF.